What follows is one T cell receptor beta chain and its context. Its antigen is not known. These data come from a study of cytotoxic CD8 clonotypes in ibrutinib-treated CLL. General observations from the study: Clonality measured at baseline exceeded age-matched healthy donors, tracking circulating CD8+ T-cell counts.

Investigators sought sequencing depths of between 1 in 200,000 and 1 in 1 million T cells. Only in-frame clones appear in the TCRdb table, and some are missing; sequencing was by immunoSEQ multiplex PCR. In the table there are more than 110,000 clones, more than 75% of which are singletons. Trimming shortened V by 3 bases and J by 7 bases, and 10 bases separated the two germline ends. This CDR3 is built from 13 residues. Per the germline V gene, CDR1 is LNHDA and CDR2 is SQIVND (reference sequence). The TCR sequence derives from a human donor with chronic lymphocytic leukemia. The V call is TRBV19, the J call TRBJ1-5; no clear D. This material consisted of PBMCs, taken after 24 months of ibrutinib treatment. CDR3 sequence reads: CASSISLGQPQHF. The CDR3 coding sequence is TGTGCCAGTAGTATTTCGTTGGGGCAGCCCCAGCATTTT.